Detailed here is one TCR beta chain. Its antigen remains undetermined. It has no much larger one-base neighbor in the sample; base qualities were not kept. This entry belongs to a study of T cell responses to AZD1222 COVID-19 vaccine (dated by TCRdb to the early 2020s). With regard to the full study: TCR sequencing covered over 230 trial participants: 200 to 220 given two doses of AZD1222 and 26 given two doses of MenACWY control vaccine. Trial participants were enrolled by age into subgroups of 18-55, 56-69 and 70-plus years, and around 140, 26 and 57 TCR-sequenced participants, respectively, were included in these subgroups. The paper's findings and limits, for the study overall: Because no day 14 peak-response samples were available, repertoires were characterized only after the peak T cell response. Spike-specific TCR breadth and depth rose significantly after two AZD1222 doses compared with day 0 and with MenACWY recipients. Participants were mostly white British, with more females than males. The authors suggested clonal diversity may have been underestimated. Vaccine-associated CD4 TCRs spanned the whole spike protein, with dominant responses in regions 160-218 and 743-854. Conclusions about previously exposed vaccinees are limited because only 5 or 6 AZD1222 recipients were SARS-CoV-2 seropositive at baseline. Reportedly, almost half of the unique spike-specific TCRs recognized epitopes lying outside the regions that are mutated in the B.1.351 and B.1.1.7 variants. In the small 56-69-year group, the increase in depth fell short of significance, most likely because of low power.

The CDR3 regions of human TCRbeta chains were analyzed by immunosequencing. The source study handled its data this way. Repertoire TCRs were matched against a reference library of SARS-CoV-2-specific TCRs generated with the MIRA antigen-specificity platform. Breadth was defined as the fraction of unique TCRs that were SARS-CoV-2-associated. Depth was defined as the fraction of total T cells that were SARS-CoV-2-associated. Using the MIRA data, each spike-specific TCR was assigned both to the spike region to which the TCR was reactive and to a CD4 or CD8 class. Log10-transformed breadth and depth values were compared by one-way ANOVA with Sidak's multiple comparisons tests. Not all clones reach the TCRdb copy of this immuneACCESS table, which keeps in-frame sequences only. Checked studies attribute under half of the gap to unresolved V genes and leave the rest unexplained. The DNA was the basis for D and trimming; V, J and clone size are from that table. Present in this sample are some 100,000 clones, more than 75% of which were seen just once. The leading ten clones occupy roughly 4.5% of the sample.

The time point label, as the study defines it: about 28 days (+/-7) after the second vaccine dose. AZD1222 recipients whose second dose came at about 4 weeks and those whose second dose came at about 12 weeks were combined into one group, since spike-specific TCR depth and breadth did not differ between the two schedules. Vaccinee samples came from UK trials COV001 and COV002, including a single-blind randomized controlled phase 2/3 trial of AZD1222 (ChAdOx1 nCoV-19) in healthy adults. For TCRbeta chain sequencing, PBMC samples were collected from trial participants at day 0 and at day 28 after the second dose. The sequence was obtained from an adult who received the AZD1222 COVID-19 vaccine. The sequencing here drew on peripheral blood, taken 28 days after the second AZD1222 dose.

The CDR3 here reads CASSPRTARDTEAFF. Read as DNA, the sequence is TGTGCCAGCAGTCCTAGGACAGCCCGGGACACTGAAGCTTTCTTT. This chain joins TRBV6-5 to TRBJ1-1; perhaps TRBD1 is the D gene, with 6 bases matching. CDR1 and CDR2 (MNHEY, SVGAGI) derive from the germline V gene. Measured from the cysteine to the phenylalanine, the CDR3 is 15 residues long. CDR3 DNA only is kept here, 45 bases in frame from base 1. Trimming removed 5 bases from V and 3 bases from J, leaving 16 bases between the germline ends.